This TCR beta chain was observed in a study of spatial heterogeneity in lung cancer. As for the study in general: A consistent excess of beta-chain over alpha-chain sequences was detected. Combinations of a unique TCR and a UMI were tallied in raw reads, and on average each appeared more than ten times.

Whole-study findings and limits: Ubiquitous expanded tumor TCRs showed up in blood more at resection than follow-up.

TCRdb passed the 5' RACE reads through MiXCR, listing each CDR3 protein once. The sample records approximately 41,000 distinct CDR3 sequences, about 10% being singletons. Time point defined: blood at routine non-recurrence follow-up after resection. Sequencing of whole RNA from tumor, nontumor lung or frozen PBMC involved no sorting. This clonotype was detected many times. What it binds is not known. Germline V lookup: CDR1 SGHVS, CDR2 FQNEAQ. The CDR3 is made up of 15 amino acids. Trimming removed 8 bases from V and 5 bases from J; junction bases left unmatched: 13. The receptor was isolated from a female donor with early-stage non-small cell lung cancer. The chain employs TRBV7-8 and TRBJ2-7; 9 bases fit TRBD1. The sample in question was PBMCs, obtained at follow-up. CDR3 DNA sequence: TGTGCCAGCGCTGCGTCCGGGACAGGGTCCCACGAGCAGTACTTC. Amino acids: CASAASGTGSHEQYF.